These 25 T cell receptor beta chains originate from one sample sequenced in a study of shared clonotypes between healthy human individuals. Sequencing used immunoSEQ multiplex PCR; TCRdb keeps in-frame clones, though not all of them. The sample consists of 2 million or so clones, just under 95% of them appearing once. CD45RO negativity and positive selection for CCR7 defined naive CD8 cells, a population that excluded terminally differentiated effector memory CD45RA+ cells. The sample consisted of naive CD8+ T cells sorted from blood. These receptors came from a man aged 18 to 30 in good health.

The chain links TRBV6-5 to TRBJ2-1; unclear D gene. Germline-derived CDR1 and CDR2 are MNHEY and SVGAGI. This CDR3 is built from 14 residues. V lost 2 bases and J 4 bases, leaving 9 bases between the germline ends. In nucleotides, the CDR3 is TGTGCCAGCAGTTACGGTCCAAATTACAATGAGCAGTTCTTC. This sequence encodes CASSYGPNYNEQFF.

This chain joins TRBV25-1 and TRBJ2-5, with 10 bases matching TRBD2. Germline V gene sequence: CDR1 MGHDK, CDR2 SYGVNS. The length of the CDR3 is 13 residues. V trimming: 8 bases; J trimming: 4 bases; junction bases outside the gene matches: 4. CDR3 coding DNA: TGTGCCAGCGGAGCGGGGGGGCCAGAGACCCAGTACTTC. Residues: CASGAGGPETQYF.

The rearrangement links TRBV4-3 to TRBJ1-4, with D perhaps TRBD1 (5 bases). CDR1 and CDR2 from the germline V gene are LGHNA and YSLEER. Deletions cut 0 bases from V and 7 bases from J, with 18 bases between. The CDR3 spans 17 residues. DNA of the CDR3: TGCGCCAGCAGCCAAGATAGGGTCGGGACGGGAGGTGAAAAACTGTTTTTT. It is translated as CASSQDRVGTGGEKLFF.

The chain combines TRBV5-5 with TRBJ2-7; possibly TRBD2 for D (7 bases). The CDR3 is 14 residues long. From germline, CDR1 is SGHKS and CDR2 YYEKEE (reference sequence). Trimming removed 4 bases at V and 3 bases at J, with 14 bases between. The CDR3 protein is CASSPGGKHYEQYF. The DNA of the CDR3 is TGTGCCAGCAGCCCGGGGGGCAAACACTACGAGCAGTACTTC. Supplemented by reference TRBV5-5 and TRBJ2-7, the full variable domain reads DAGVTQSPTHLIKTRGQQVTLRCSPISGHKSVSWYQQVLGQGPQFIFQYYEKEERGRGNFPDRFSARQFPNYSSELNVNALLLGDSALYLCASSPGGKHYEQYFGPGTRLTVT.

V usage is TRBV5-1 and J usage is TRBJ2-7, with D maybe TRBD2 (5 bases). V lost 6 bases, J lost 3 bases, and 13 bases lay in between. The CDR3 consists of 13 residues. CDR1 is SGHRS, CDR2 YFSETQ, per germline. The CDR3 DNA sequence: TGCGCCAGCAATTCAGAAGGAGGCTACGAGCAGTACTTC. Its protein is CASNSEGGYEQYF. The full variable domain, completed using reference TRBV5-1 and TRBJ2-7, is KAGVTQTPRYLIKTRGQQVTLSCSPISGHRSVSWYQQTPGQGLQFLFEYFSETQRNKGNFPGRFSGRQFSNSRSEMNVSTLELGDSALYLCASNSEGGYEQYFGPGTRLTVT.

This clone has just one count. The chain combines TRBV7-2 with TRBJ2-3; 8 bases align to TRBD2. Trimming removed 5 bases from V and 0 bases from J; junction bases left unmatched: 16. Germline V gene lookup returns CDR1 SGHTA and CDR2 FQGNSA. The CDR3 runs to 19 residues. In nucleotides, the CDR3 is TGTGCCAGCAGCGAGGGAGGACTGGTAGCGGGATTTAGCACAGATACGCAGTATTTT. Amino acids: CASSEGGLVAGFSTDTQYF.

The chain uses TRBV27 and TRBJ2-5; 10 nucleotides match TRBD2. V trimming: 1 base; J trimming: 3 bases; junction bases outside the gene matches: 5. CDR1 and CDR2 from the germline V gene are MNHEY and SMNVEV (reference sequence). The CDR3 totals 16 residues. CDR3 DNA: TGTGCCAGCAGTTTATATCCAGCGGGGGGGAAAGAGACCCAGTACTTC. It encodes CASSLYPAGGKETQYF.

The gene calls are TRBV4-2 and TRBJ2-7; 9 nucleotides align to TRBD2. V trimming: 3 bases; J trimming: 0 bases; junction bases outside the gene matches: 12. The CDR3 is 18 amino acids. Germline V gene data show CDR1 as LGHNA and CDR2 as YNFKEQ. In nucleotides, the CDR3 is TGTGCCAGCAGCCAGGAATCGCTAGCGGGATACCTCTCCTACGAGCAGTACTTC. It is translated as CASSQESLAGYLSYEQYF.

This rearrangement joins TRBV10-1 to TRBJ2-2; D uncertain. Germline loops: CDR1 WNHNN, CDR2 SYGVQD (reference sequence). V was pared by 8 bases and J by 1 base, with 5 bases between. This CDR3 spans 12 amino acids. The CDR3 DNA sequence: TGCGCCAGCCCACAGAACACCGGGGAGCTGTTTTTT. Translating gives CASPQNTGELFF.

V gene TRBV9 combines with J gene TRBJ2-7; weak D call: TRBD1 (6 bases). This CDR3 has 13 residues. Between the trimmed V and J ends, which lost 4 bases and 5 bases, there was a span of 13 bases. Germline V CDR1 and CDR2: SGDLS, YYNGEE. This chain's CDR3 is CASSPGGQNEQYF. The CDR3 DNA is TGTGCCAGCAGCCCAGGTGGACAGAACGAGCAGTACTTC.

This chain links TRBV30 with TRBJ2-3; maybe TRBD2 (6 bases). The CDR3 length is 15 residues. CDR1 GTSNPN and CDR2 SVGIG come from the germline V gene (reference sequence). V lost 5 bases to trimming and J lost 3 bases, with 18 bases between them. CDR3: CAWATDGGATDTQYF. The DNA for the CDR3 is TGTGCCTGGGCCACCGATGGCGGGGCGACAGATACGCAGTATTTT.

The rearrangement joins TRBV4-2 to TRBJ2-2, with D possibly TRBD2 on 6 matching bases. This CDR3 has 16 amino acids. V was pared by 6 bases and J by 0 bases, with 14 bases between. CDR1 is LGHNA and CDR2 is YNFKEQ in the germline V gene. The CDR3 DNA sequence: TGTGCCAGCAGTCTTAGCGGTGACGCGAACACCGGGGAGCTGTTTTTT. Its translation: CASSLSGDANTGELFF.

V gene TRBV2 combines with J gene TRBJ2-1; no definite D call. Trimming left V 11 bases short and J 6 bases short, with 11 bases between. Germline V gene lookup returns CDR1 SNHLY and CDR2 FYNNEI. CDR3 length: 11 amino acids. This chain's CDR3 is CAAGLGNEQFF. Written as DNA, the CDR3 is TGTGCCGCTGGGCTGGGCAATGAGCAGTTCTTC.

CDR3 region: CASTRGGVFGYTF. CDR3 DNA sequence: TGTGCCAGCACAAGAGGGGGAGTGTTCGGCTACACCTTC. This sequence joins TRBV11-2 and TRBJ1-2, with D possibly being TRBD1 (6 bases). CDR1 is SGHAT, CDR2 FQNNGV, per germline. The V and J ends lost 7 bases and 8 bases respectively, with 17 bases between them. The CDR3 sequence is 13 residues long.

The genes are TRBV27 and TRBJ1-1, with D perhaps matching TRBD1 (6 bases). V shed 2 bases and J shed 1 base, with 8 bases lying between them. The CDR3 runs to 14 residues. Germline-derived CDR1 and CDR2 are MNHEY and SMNVEV (reference sequence). In DNA, the CDR3 is TGTGCCAGCAGTTTAACAGGGTGGAACACTGAAGCTTTCTTT. Protein sequence: CASSLTGWNTEAFF.

This clone has only one observation. This chain uses TRBV4-1 with TRBJ2-3, with a tentative D call TRBD2 (6 bases). The germline V gene has CDR1 MGHRA and CDR2 YSYEKL. CDR3 length: 15 residues. The V and J ends lost 2 bases and 1 base respectively, with 10 bases between them. The CDR3 reads CASSQRERGTDTQYF. The CDR3 DNA reads as TGCGCCAGCAGCCAACGGGAGAGGGGCACAGATACGCAGTATTTT.

For the CDR3, the DNA is TGTGCCAGCAGCGAACTGCCCGGACGGGATGGGAGCACAGATACGCAGTATTTT. This sequence encodes CASSELPGRDGSTDTQYF. This chain links TRBV27 with TRBJ2-3, with a weak D call TRBD2 (5 bases). Trimming pared 6 bases from V and 0 bases from J, leaving 22 bases between. CDR1 MNHEY and CDR2 SMNVEV come from the germline V gene (reference sequence). This CDR3 has 18 residues.

V is TRBV28 and J is TRBJ1-4, with unresolved D. Trimming took off 8 bases at V and 5 bases at J, with 21 bases between the two ends. Per the germline V gene, CDR1 is MDHEN and CDR2 is SYDVKM. CDR3 length: 16 residues. CDR3 amino acids: CASSARYAPSNEKLFF. CDR3 DNA sequence: TGTGCCAGCTCCGCCCGCTACGCGCCCTCAAATGAAAAACTGTTTTTT.

The V call is TRBV30, the J call TRBJ2-1; TRBD2 aligns across 7 bases. The CDR3 loop spans 15 amino acids. The V gene end was trimmed by 4 bases and the J gene end by 5 bases; junction bases not matched to a gene: 11. Looked up from germline, CDR1 is GTSNPN and CDR2 is SVGIG (reference sequence). The CDR3 nucleotides read TGTGCCTGGAACGGGGACTACATAAGCGACAATGAGCAGTTCTTC. It yields the protein CAWNGDYISDNEQFF.

V usage is TRBV27 and J usage is TRBJ2-4; D unclear. Trimming took 6 bases from V and 6 from J, leaving 15 bases between them. The germline V gene encodes CDR1 MNHEY and CDR2 SMNVEV (reference sequence). The CDR3 is 14 amino acids. The DNA for the CDR3 is TGTGCCAGCAGCACTGCCGGGTCCCTAAACATTCAGTACTTC. Its protein is CASSTAGSLNIQYF.

This chain links TRBV9 with TRBJ2-3, with 9 nucleotides matching TRBD2. The CDR3 spans 14 residues. CDR1 is SGDLS and CDR2 is YYNGEE in the germline V gene. In DNA, the CDR3 is TGTGCTTCTGGTAGCGGGGGTTCGGTAGATACGCAGTATTTT. Encoded protein: CASGSGGSVDTQYF.

The genes are TRBV13 and TRBJ2-1; D may be TRBD2 (7 bases). The CDR3 loop spans 16 amino acids. Per germline, CDR1 PRHDT and CDR2 FYEKMQ (reference sequence). V lost 6 bases and J 0 bases, leaving 15 bases between the germline ends. CDR3 amino acids: CASRGGPRSSYNEQFF. The CDR3 DNA is TGTGCCAGCAGGGGGGGGCCACGGAGCTCCTACAATGAGCAGTTCTTC.

This rearrangement joins TRBV23-1 to TRBJ1-5, with 12 bases fitting TRBD1. TRBV23-1 qualifies as an ORF whose function is uncertain. Germline trimming cut 7 bases from V and 5 bases from J; bases unmatched to any gene: 9. The CDR3 extends over 16 amino acids. The CDR3 DNA reads TGCGCCAGCACCCGGGACAGGGGGCGGAGGGATCAGCCCCAGCATTTT. Its protein is CASTRDRGRRDQPQHF.

The chain joins TRBV25-1 to TRBJ2-2; no definite D call. Trimming pared 7 bases from V and 7 bases from J, leaving 7 bases between. This CDR3 contains 11 residues. Germline CDR1 reads MGHDK; CDR2 reads SYGVNS. DNA for the CDR3: TGTGCCAGCACAGGATTCGGGGAGCTGTTTTTT. This encodes CASTGFGELFF.

This clone showed up just once. The V gene is TRBV2, the J gene TRBJ1-4; D possibly corresponds to TRBD1 (5 bases). Trimming pared 3 bases from V and 6 bases from J, leaving 14 bases between. CDR1 is SNHLY, CDR2 FYNNEI, per germline. The CDR3 runs to 15 residues. The CDR3 DNA reads TGTGCCAGCAGTGACGCCGGGGGTTCCTATGAAAAACTGTTTTTT. This gives the protein CASSDAGGSYEKLFF.